The entry below gives a single T cell receptor (beta chain) sequence along with its context. The immunoSEQ assay was v3.0, run at survey level. The protocol was immunoSEQ multiplex PCR, while the TCRdb copy is restricted to in-frame clones and leaves out a portion. The sample lists 20,000 to 25,000 clones, approximately 83% occurring once. V was pared by 3 bases and J by 4 bases, with 4 bases of the junction left unmatched. Germline lookup yields CDR1 SGHRS and CDR2 YFSETQ. The CDR3 is 15 amino acids. This entry comes from a study of long-term antiretroviral therapy in people with HIV. This sample comprised unsorted PBMCs, obtained 1.2 years after starting antiretroviral therapy. The receptor was derived from a middle-aged woman with HIV. The chain links TRBV5-1 to TRBJ2-1, with 10 bases identical to TRBD2. The CDR3 protein is CASSSGLAEYNEQFF. The CDR3 nucleotides are TGCGCCAGCAGCTCCGGACTAGCGGAATACAATGAGCAGTTCTTC.